Detailed here is one T cell receptor (beta chain). What it binds is unknown. Germline values: CDR1 LGHDT, CDR2 YNNKEL (reference sequence). CDR3 length equals 14 residues. Trimming at V came to 5 bases and at J to 6 bases, leaving 9 bases not matched to a gene. This sample is drawn from a study of T cells in Graves' hyperthyroidism and ophthalmopathy. Study background: Peripheral blood collection took place at initial diagnosis, before any treatment.

RNA transcripts provided the source from which TCR beta CDR3 regions were amplified. An initial round of RT-PCR targeting the TCR CDR3 relied on the HTBI primer set. MiXCR, applied by TCRdb to the multiplex PCR reads, yields one record per CDR3 protein. The data contain about 360,000 distinct CDR3 sequences, approximately 20% of them singletons. Overall study results and limits: Classification by a 13 V-J model distinguished ophthalmopathy from stable hyperthyroidism.

The receptor was isolated from a woman aged 18-29 years with Graves' hyperthyroidism. Sequenced: blood. The gene calls are TRBV3-1 and TRBJ2-7; TRBD2 agrees at 8 bases. CDR3 protein: CASSSGGGMGEQYF. The CDR3 DNA reads as TGTGCCAGCAGCTCAGGCGGGGGGATGGGCGAGCAGTACTTC.